The TCR beta chain under discussion was sequenced for a study of OX40 agonist ivuxolimab in advanced cancers. As for the study more broadly: The costimulatory receptor OX40 (CD134) was targeted by ivuxolimab, a fully human IgG2 agonistic monoclonal antibody. Intravenous ivuxolimab was administered to patients every 2 weeks at six dose levels: 0.01, 0.1, 0.3, 1.5, 3 and 10 mg/kg. Among the approximately 54 dose-escalation patients, some 20 had hepatocellular carcinoma, approximately 15 melanoma, 9 renal cell carcinoma and 9 head and neck cancer. In the dose-escalation cohort, over 65% of patients were male, and the mean age was roughly 60 years, with a range of 23 to 79. Prior anti-PD-1, anti-PD-L1 or anti-CTLA-4 therapy was permitted, and checkpoint inhibitors had been received by 30% to 40% of dose-escalation patients. Partial responses were achieved by three dose-escalation patients, of whom one had hepatocellular carcinoma and two had cutaneous melanoma. Peripheral TCRbeta sequencing aimed to test whether ivuxolimab altered TCR sequence diversity and caused clonal T-cell expansion. The paper reports the monotherapy dose-escalation portion (N of about 50 patients) of the phase I ivuxolimab trial.

What the study reported, not specific to this receptor: Antigen specificity was not determined for the clonally expanded peripheral T cells. In the 0.1-3.0 mg/kg groups, partial responders had among the lowest normalized peripheral clonal expansion, particularly in CD8+ T cells. Low levels of normalized T-cell clonal expansion were also shown by some nonresponding patients. After ivuxolimab, CD8+ T cells had more expanded clones than CD4+ T cells on average. At doses of 0.1 to 3.0 mg/kg, clonal expansion of both CD4+ and CD8+ T cells in blood was seen between baseline and week 6.

To sequence the TCRbeta CDR3 region, genomic DNA was isolated from the sorted cells. The immunoSEQ Assay was used for sequencing of TCRbeta CDR3 regions. Here the immuneACCESS table is served through TCRdb, limited to in-frame sequences with V and J called. Missing clones are a known gap in these copies; in checked studies unresolved V genes cover under half, and the rest lacks a known reason. A total of tens of thousands of clones appear in this sample, roughly nine tenths of them only once. The ten largest clones capture 4.9% of the sample. Reading from cysteine to phenylalanine, the CDR3 counts 13 amino acids. The sequence is cut down to CDR3 DNA, 39 bases in frame from base 1. CDR1 and CDR2, per the germline V gene, are SQVTM and ANQGSEA. Between the V and J ends, shortened by 8 bases and 2 bases respectively, the junction contains 16 bases. To note about this clone: It lacks a known antigen. Base quality data are lacking; no much larger clone is found one base away.

The trial excluded patients who had a history of autoimmune disease or who were on systemic immunosuppression. Peripheral blood for TCR sequencing was collected from all dose cohorts at baseline, on cycle 4 day 1, and on cycle 7 day 1. Samples were obtained from an open-label, multicenter, first-in-human phase I dose-escalation trial of ivuxolimab. Adults with locally advanced or metastatic melanoma, renal cell carcinoma, hepatocellular carcinoma or head and neck squamous cell carcinoma were enrolled in the trial. Before TCR sequencing, CD4+ T cells and CD8+ T cells from peripheral blood were sorted into separate populations.

The receptor comes from an adult with an advanced solid tumor such as melanoma, head and neck, liver or kidney cancer. The source material was CD4+ or CD8+ T cells sorted from blood, sampled in a trial of the OX40 agonist ivuxolimab. The chain was built from TRBV29-1 and TRBJ2-7; the D gene could be TRBD1 or TRBD2, each one agreeing over 5 bases. The CDR3 corresponds to CSIMMGTTYEQYF. Here is the DNA: TGCAGCATAATGATGGGGACCACCTACGAGCAGTACTTC.